This T cell receptor (beta chain) came from a study of T cell responses to AZD1222 COVID-19 vaccine. The table came from immunoSEQ multiplex PCR; TCRdb's copy has only in-frame clones and leaves some out. The repertoire includes about 150,000 clones, 75% to 95% of them detected once, and 1.4% to 1.5% sits in the top ten. The V end was cut by 4 bases, the J end by 5 bases, with 15 bases between. This CDR3 region has 14 residues. Germline V gene sequence: CDR1 SGHRS, CDR2 YFSETQ. The sequence was collected from an adult in good health. This specimen was peripheral blood, taken on day 0 of AZD1222 vaccination. The chain carries TRBV5-1 and TRBJ1-1; TRBD1 might be the D (5 bases). CDR3 residues: CASSPEGLRTEAFF. CDR3 bases: TGCGCCAGCAGCCCGGAGGGGTTGCGAACTGAAGCTTTCTTT.